This T cell receptor (beta chain) was sequenced during a study of blood T cell repertoires in COVID-19. About the study: From the United States, Italy and Spain came samples of acute and convalescent COVID-19.

Seattle patients were enrolled while actively infected and followed longitudinally. Only in-frame clones appear in the TCRdb table, and some are missing; sequencing was by immunoSEQ multiplex PCR. Among around 440,000 clones listed, approximately 88% were seen once. With 2 bases clipped from V and 6 bases from J, the junction kept 7 bases outside the gene matches. CDR1 is SNHLY and CDR2 is FYNNEI in the germline V gene. This CDR3 spans 15 amino acids. The sequenced sample was peripheral blood. The TCR originated in a woman in her fifties or sixties with COVID-19, enrolled during active disease. The V call is TRBV2, the J call TRBJ2-5, with 9 bases that match TRBD1. The CDR3 region has the DNA TGTGCCAGCAGTGAACCGGGACAGGGAATACAGACCCAGTACTTC. As protein: CASSEPGQGIQTQYF. The whole variable domain, remainder taken from reference TRBV2 and TRBJ2-5, is EPEVTQTPSHQVTQMGQEVILRCVPISNHLYFYWYRQILGQKVEFLVSFYNNEISEKSEIFDDQFSVERPDGSNFTLKIRSTKLEDSAMYFCASSEPGQGIQTQYFGPGTRLLVL.